The T cell receptor (beta chain) described here comes from a study of T-cell reconstitution after alpha-beta-depleted transplantation in children. V was clipped by 5 bases and J by 1 base; unmatched bases: 9. This CDR3 contains 16 residues. Per the germline V gene, CDR1 is LNHDA and CDR2 is SQIVND (reference sequence). Unique molecular identifiers were used in preparing the TCRbeta library. TCRdb passed the PCR reads through MiXCR, listing each CDR3 protein once. The repertoire holds about 600,000 distinct CDR3 sequences, with roughly 10% as singletons. This sequence joins TRBV19 and TRBJ2-7; 9 bases are a match to TRBD1. This sequence was found in a human donor who donated a stem cell graft to a child with acute myeloid leukemia. The sample here was PBMCs from the stem cell graft donor, taken from the stem cell graft. The CDR3 region has the DNA TGTGCCAGTAGTGCCCGCGCCGGGACAGGGTCCTACGAGCAGTACTTC. Translated, it gives CASSARAGTGSYEQYF.